This T cell receptor beta chain was recorded in a study of PD-L1 blockade in urothelial cancer. Study as a whole: At 3 weeks after treatment start (second dose) and again at 6 weeks, blood was analyzed.

Sequencing was performed with immunoSEQ multiplex PCR; in TCRdb, only in-frame clones are kept and a portion is missing. There are approximately 32,000 clones in the sample; roughly 82% occur only once, and roughly 7% lies in the top ten. Time point indicated: pretreatment peripheral blood. Each patient presented with locally advanced or metastatic urothelial carcinoma. The source is a man aged 55 to 70 with urothelial cancer. Source: PBMCs, taken around atezolizumab (anti-PD-L1) treatment.

For the CDR3, the DNA is TGTGCCAGCAGGGACAGGGCTGAGCACTATGGCTACACCTTC. It is translated as CASRDRAEHYGYTF. The rearrangement joins TRBV5-4 to TRBJ1-2; TRBD1 aligns across 8 bases. Trimming removed 5 bases from V and 3 bases from J; junction bases left unmatched: 6. The CDR3 length is 14 residues. Germline CDR1 and CDR2: SGHNT and YYREEE (reference sequence).